The subject of this entry is one TCR beta chain. The data stem from a study of blood T cell repertoires in COVID-19. Study-wide background: Acute and convalescent COVID-19 samples came from the United States, Italy and Spain. PBMCs, B-cell-depleted T cells, or T cells were the source of the cDNA or gDNA that made up the material.

Method: immunoSEQ multiplex PCR; TCRdb's copy keeps in-frame clones and lacks some. The data hold under 55,000 clones, with around 87% observed a single time. This CDR3 is built from 13 residues. Trimming at V came to 4 bases and at J to 4 bases, leaving 1 base not matched to a gene. Germline CDR1 and CDR2: SGHTA and FQGNSA. Patients in Seattle were enrolled during active infection, then followed longitudinally. The TCR comes from a woman aged 80 or over with COVID-19, enrolled during active disease. Sequencing was done on a sample of peripheral blood. V is TRBV7-2 and J is TRBJ2-5; 9 bases are shared with TRBD1. CDR3 amino acids: CASSSGQGETQYF. The CDR3 coding sequence is TGTGCCAGCAGCTCGGGACAGGGAGAGACCCAGTACTTC.